This TCR beta chain was recorded in a study of cytomegalovirus exposure and HLA in healthy donors. Comments on this clone: Its antigen is unknown.

The length of the CDR3 is 13 residues. Unmatched junction bases numbered 3, after V lost 5 bases and J lost 0 bases. Germline loops: CDR1 SQVTM, CDR2 ANQGSEA. Study-level findings and limits: The productive fraction for most TCR beta V segments was about 90% or about 30% in an earlier analysis.

PCR was performed using 60 Vbeta and 13 Jbeta primers. Some clones are missing from TCRdb's copy, which holds only in-frame ones; the method was immunoSEQ multiplex PCR. Here the sample table reports approximately 180,000 clones. The rearrangement joins TRBV29-1 to TRBJ1-1; 7 nucleotides line up with TRBD1. The sequencing sample was made of PBMCs. This receptor was identified in a man in his thirties or forties in good health and CMV-seronegative. In DNA, the CDR3 is TGCAGCGTTACGACAGGGATGAACACTGAAGCTTTCTTT. Translated, it gives CSVTTGMNTEAFF.